A single sample is the source of the 27 T cell receptor beta chains below, sequenced in a study of tumor-infiltrating lymphocytes in primary liver carcinoma. The authors made TCR beta cDNA from 500 ng total RNA with a constant-region primer. What produced the TCR beta libraries was three nested multiplex PCR rounds using slightly modified ARM-PCR. It was with TRBV1-TRBV30 forward primers and a C-beta reverse primer that the first two PCR rounds were run, at about 10 cycles each. Each CDR3 protein is one row after TCRdb ran MiXCR on the multiplex PCR reads. The sample includes about 22,000 distinct CDR3 sequences, 75% to 80% of them seen just once. The tissue used was unsorted bulk material of about 17-33 mg. RNA and DNA were co-extracted from it with the AllPrep DNA/RNA mini kit. Sequencing was carried out using liver tumor tissue from sampling region 1. Stated subset: tumor region T1, superior pole. These receptors were collected from a woman aged 30 to 39 with primary liver carcinoma and hepatitis B virus infection.

In regard to this clonotype: Without the conserved terminal phenylalanine or tryptophan, this CDR3 likely stems from a read error. The rearrangement links TRBV6-2 or TRBV6-3 to TRBJ2-4; 7 bases match TRBD1. This CDR3 contains 17 residues. Germline loops: CDR1 MNHEY, CDR2 SVGEGT. CDR3 sequence reads: CAGSSLKGDSRRNIQYL. Written as DNA, the CDR3 is TGTGCCGGCAGTTCCCTAAAAGGGGACAGCCGGAGAAACATTCAGTACTTA.

Worth noting for this clonotype: At one end the junction does not follow the germline gene, possibly because of a read error. This chain connects TRBV28 to TRBJ2-7; D might be TRBD1 (6 bases). The CDR3 has 14 amino acids. Germline V CDR1 and CDR2: MDHEN, SYDVKM. The CDR3 nucleotides are TGTGCCAGCGGTAGGGGGTCCGCCACCTACGAGCACTACTTC. Its protein is CASGRGSATYEHYF.

On this clonotype: This CDR3 is missing its conserved last phenylalanine or tryptophan, likely due to a read error. The chain carries TRBV7-9 and TRBJ2-2, with unresolved D. The CDR3 is 14 residues long. Germline CDR1 and CDR2: SEHNR and FQNEAQ (reference sequence). The CDR3 here is CTSSLTPRDGELFS. The CDR3 DNA is TGTACCAGCAGCTTGACACCTAGGGACGGGGAGCTGTTTTCT.

This clonotype was seen just once. Germline is not matched at one junction end, which may reflect a read error. The CDR3 coding sequence is TGTGCCAGCGGTATCCCGGCGGCTAGCGGGAGTCGGACAGATACGCGGTATTTT. As protein: CASGIPAASGSRTDTRYF. The V call is TRBV5-4, the J call TRBJ2-3, with 10 bases lining up with TRBD2. CDR1 SGHNT and CDR2 YYREEE come from the germline V gene (reference sequence). This CDR3 is built from 18 residues. The whole variable domain, filled in from reference TRBV5-4 and TRBJ2-3, reads ETGVTQSPTHLIKTRGQQVTLRCSSQSGHNTVSWYQQALGQGPQFIFQYYREEENGRGNFPPRFSGLQFPNYSSELNVNALELDDSALYLCASGIPAASGSRTDTRYFGPGTRLTVL.

As regards this clonotype: An end of the junction does not agree with germline; a read error may underlie this. The chain joins TRBV12-3 or TRBV12-4 to TRBJ2-5, with D possibly TRBD2 on 6 matching bases. The CDR3 runs to 15 residues. The CDR3 coding sequence is TGTGACAGCATCACGTACCTCGGGAGCGAAGAGACCCAGTACTTC. This sequence encodes CDSITYLGSEETQYF.

Remarks on this clonotype: One end of the junction is discordant with germline, which a read error may explain. In nucleotides, the CDR3 is TGCACCAGCAGCCTTACTAGCGGGAGGTTCCCAGGCGATGAGCAGTTCTTT. It codes for CTSSLTSGRFPGDEQFF. The chain is built from TRBV11-2 and TRBJ2-1; 12 positions agree with TRBD2. The CDR3 is 17 amino acids. Germline values: CDR1 SGHAT, CDR2 FQNNGV. The complete variable domain, with remaining parts taken from reference TRBV11-2 and TRBJ2-1, reads EAGVAQSPRYKIIEKRQSVAFWCNPISGHATLYWYQQILGQGPKLLIQFQNNGVVDDSQLPKDRFSAERLKGVDSTLKIQPAKLEDSAVYLCTSSLTSGRFPGDEQFFGPGTRLTVL.

Turning to this clonotype: One end of the junction varies from germline; a read error may be responsible. This chain uses TRBV6-5 with TRBJ1-6; D unresolved. Germline CDR1 MNHEY, CDR2 SVGAGI. The CDR3 length is 14 residues. The CDR3 region is CVSTKRSGESLLHF. The CDR3 DNA is TGTGTTAGCACCAAAAGGTCGGGCGAGTCACTCCTCCACTTT.

As regards this clonotype: A read error may produce the germline difference seen at one junction end. The rearrangement links TRBV5-4 to TRBJ2-3, with D maybe TRBD2 (5 bases). CDR1 SGHNT and CDR2 YYREEE come from the germline V gene (reference sequence). There are 12 residues in the CDR3. This CDR3 is CASESEGDTQYF. The CDR3 region has the DNA TGTGCCAGCGAAAGCGAGGGAGATACCCAGTATTTT.

Here the CDR3 reads CAVSLWSHSYEQYF. Here the CDR3 DNA reads TGTGCCGTCAGCCTTTGGTCTCATTCCTACGAGCAGTACTTC. The V gene is TRBV4-2, the J gene TRBJ2-7, with unresolved D. CDR1 LGHNA and CDR2 YNFKEQ come from the germline V gene. The CDR3 spans 14 residues. Trimming stripped 11 bases from V and 1 base from J, with 18 bases between.

Note on this clonotype: A read error may account for a junction end that differs from germline. The genes are TRBV7-9 and TRBJ2-3; 11 bases match TRBD1. Germline CDR1 SEHNR, CDR2 FQNEAQ (reference sequence). The CDR3 sequence is 16 residues long. The CDR3 coding sequence is TGTGCCTGCAGCTCCTGGGACAGGGGGTACTTAGATACGCAGTATTTT. This encodes CACSSWDRGYLDTQYF.

This chain links TRBV6-2 or TRBV6-3 with TRBJ2-3; 7 positions agree with TRBD2. CDR1 and CDR2 (germline): MNHEY, SVGEGT. The junction had 7 bases not matched to a gene; V was cut back by 0 bases and J by 1 base. The CDR3 covers 17 residues. The CDR3 DNA sequence: TGTGCCAGCAGTTACTCGAAGGTTAGCGGGCGCACAGATACGCAGTATTTT. Amino acids: CASSYSKVSGRTDTQYF.

This clonotype has ten or more counts. V and J are TRBV28 and TRBJ2-6; D is unresolved. V was pared by 1 base and J by 0 bases, with 7 bases between. The CDR3 is made up of 16 amino acids. The germline V gene encodes CDR1 MDHEN and CDR2 SYDVKM. In DNA form, the CDR3 reads TGTGCCAGCAGTTTATACAGCACCTCTGGGGCCAACGTCCTGACTTTC. Amino acid sequence: CASSLYSTSGANVLTF.

Turning to this clonotype: The CDR3 does not close with the conserved phenylalanine or tryptophan, likely indicating a read error. The chain couples TRBV11-2 to TRBJ1-1; TRBD1 might be the D (6 bases). CDR3 length: 11 residues. Germline CDR1 is SGHAT and CDR2 is FQNNGV. The CDR3 protein is CPSSTGTEAFL. DNA of the CDR3: TGTCCCAGCAGCACCGGGACAGAAGCTTTCCTT.

The chain couples TRBV6-5 to TRBJ2-5; D is undetermined. This CDR3 is built from 16 residues. Germline V lookup: CDR1 MNHEY, CDR2 SVGAGI. The germline V and J ends were trimmed by 1 base and 1 base, with 13 bases remaining between them. Here the CDR3 DNA reads TGTGCCAGCAGTTACTACTCGTCGCAGTCCCAAGAGACCCAGTACTTC. Translation gives CASSYYSSQSQETQYF.

The chain recombines TRBV14 with TRBJ2-7; D unresolved. Looked up from germline, CDR1 is SGHDN and CDR2 is FVKESK. Trimming took off 7 bases at V and 3 bases at J, with 19 bases between the two ends. This CDR3 region has 15 residues. The CDR3 coding sequence is TGTGCCAGCAACCAGGCGGCTGGGTCTGACTACGAGCAGTACTTC. Amino acids: CASNQAAGSDYEQYF.

The rearrangement uses TRBV5-6 and TRBJ2-5, with 8 bases identical to TRBD2. The CDR3 is made up of 17 amino acids. Germline CDR1 reads SGHDT; CDR2 reads YYEEEE. J lost 3 bases, V lost 9 bases, and 19 bases had no gene match. The chain's CDR3 is CANSLVWQREFKETQYF. CDR3 nucleotides: TGTGCCAACAGTTTGGTGTGGCAGCGGGAGTTTAAAGAGACCCAGTACTTC.

The chain links TRBV5-4 to TRBJ2-3, with D possibly being TRBD1 (6 bases). Trimming stripped 1 base from V and 10 bases from J, with 22 bases between. The CDR3 spans 16 residues. The germline CDR1 and CDR2 sequences are SGHNT and YYREEE (reference sequence). CDR3 coding DNA: TGTGCCAGCAGCTTGAGGCAGGGCAGGGGCACATATGCGCAGTATTTT. It is translated as CASSLRQGRGTYAQYF.

By share, this clonotype counts as medium-sized. The CDR3 loop reads CASSFSSSYEQYF. The DNA for the CDR3 is TGTGCCAGCAGCTTCTCCTCCTCCTACGAGCAGTACTTC. This rearrangement joins TRBV5-6 to TRBJ2-7; D is undetermined. The germline V gene encodes CDR1 SGHDT and CDR2 YYEEEE. The ends were cut back, 2 bases at V and 0 bases at J, with 6 bases in the middle. The CDR3 runs 13 residues.

This sequence joins TRBV11-2 and TRBJ2-7; maybe TRBD2 (6 bases). Trimming cost V 10 bases and J 3 bases, with 16 bases left between them. The CDR3 covers 13 residues. CDR1 is SGHAT, CDR2 FQNNGV, per germline. Here the CDR3 DNA reads TGTGCCACTAAGGTTGCGGGGAACTACGAGCAGTACTTC. Amino acids: CATKVAGNYEQYF.

Concerning this clonotype: At one end the junction does not follow the germline gene, possibly because of a read error. This chain connects TRBV29-1 to TRBJ2-5; D unclear. The germline CDR1 and CDR2 sequences are SQVTM and ANQGSEA. The CDR3 totals 15 residues. CDR3 coding DNA: TGCAGCGTTGAAACCAGAAGAGGAGTGATGGAGACTCAGTACTTC. It encodes CSVETRRGVMETQYF.

In regard to this clonotype: A single base separates this from a much larger clone, so it may be a read error. This chain links TRBV7-3 with TRBJ1-4; no firm D call. Germline CDR1 is SGHTA and CDR2 is FQGTGA. V was cut by 6 bases and J by 8 bases, with 10 bases left in between. The CDR3 spans 12 residues. DNA of the CDR3: TGTGCCAGCAGGAGGTTCTGCGAAAAACTGTTTTTT. Its protein product is CASRRFCEKLFF.

About this clonotype itself: One end of the junction fails to match germline, which may point to a read error. The chain employs TRBV11-3 and TRBJ1-6; D not resolved. The germline V gene encodes CDR1 SGHNT and CDR2 YENEEA. The CDR3 extends over 15 amino acids. The DNA for the CDR3 is TGTGCCAGTAGCTCTAAGTGGAGGTACAATTCACCCCTCCACTTT. Residues: CASSSKWRYNSPLHF.

This clonotype was seen a few times. One junction end does not reproduce the germline sequence, and a read error may be involved. This CDR3 reads CASSSTSGSSHNEQFF. CDR3 DNA: TGTGCCAGCAGCTCCACAAGCGGGAGCTCCCACAATGAGCAGTTCTTC. The rearrangement links TRBV7-3 to TRBJ2-1; 8 bases line up with TRBD2. Germline lookup yields CDR1 SGHTA and CDR2 FQGTGA. The CDR3 sequence is 16 residues long. Complete variable domain (other parts from reference TRBV7-3 and TRBJ2-1): GAGVSQTPSNKVTEKGKYVELRCDPISGHTALYWYRQSLGQGPEFLIYFQGTGAADDSGLPNDRFFAVRPEGSVSTLKIQRTERGDSAVYLCASSSTSGSSHNEQFFGPGTRLTVL.

The chain recombines TRBV11-2 with TRBJ2-7, with a weak D call TRBD1 (5 bases). Germline values: CDR1 SGHAT, CDR2 FQNNGV. V shed 4 bases and J shed 4 bases, with 11 bases lying between them. This CDR3 region has 13 residues. Here the CDR3 reads CASSSQGSYEQYF. The CDR3 DNA is TGTGCCAGCAGCTCCCAGGGTTCGTACGAGCAGTACTTC. Together with reference TRBV11-2 and TRBJ2-7, the CDR3 gives the full variable domain: EAGVAQSPRYKIIEKRQSVAFWCNPISGHATLYWYQQILGQGPKLLIQFQNNGVVDDSQLPKDRFSAERLKGVDSTLKIQPAKLEDSAVYLCASSSQGSYEQYFGPGTRLTVT.

Worth noting for this clonotype: At one end the junction does not follow the germline gene, possibly because of a read error. The V gene is TRBV4-3, the J gene TRBJ2-7, with a weak D call TRBD2 (6 bases). Germline CDR1 LGHNA, CDR2 YSLEER. The CDR3 has 18 residues. CDR3 sequence reads: CASSQTVMGGHISHEQYF. The CDR3 bases are TGCGCCAGCAGCCAAACTGTGATGGGGGGTCACATTAGCCACGAACAGTACTTC.

The genes are TRBV10-3 and TRBJ2-1, with D possibly being TRBD2 (5 bases). This CDR3 contains 14 residues. Trimming pared 5 bases from V and 15 bases from J, leaving 23 bases between. The germline V gene encodes CDR1 ENHRY and CDR2 SYGVKD. The CDR3 DNA follows: TGTGCCATCAGTCCCACGGTGACCCGGGATGAACGGTTCTTC. This gives the protein CAISPTVTRDERFF.

On this clonotype itself: This may come from a read error, since a much larger clone is one base off. DNA of the CDR3: TGTGCCAGCAGCTACCACCGCAAGCAGTACTTC. This encodes CASSYHRKQYF. The rearrangement links TRBV14 to TRBJ2-7; D unresolved. Germline V gene sequence: CDR1 SGHDN, CDR2 FVKESK. V was trimmed by 5 bases and J by 8 bases, leaving 10 bases between them. The CDR3 covers 11 residues. Looking up the rest from reference TRBV14 and TRBJ2-7 gives the full variable domain: EAGVTQFPSHSVIEKGQTVTLRCDPISGHDNLYWYRRVMGKEIKFLLHFVKESKQDESGMPNNRFLAERTGGTYSTLKVQPAELEDSGVYFCASSYHRKQYFGPGTRLTVT.